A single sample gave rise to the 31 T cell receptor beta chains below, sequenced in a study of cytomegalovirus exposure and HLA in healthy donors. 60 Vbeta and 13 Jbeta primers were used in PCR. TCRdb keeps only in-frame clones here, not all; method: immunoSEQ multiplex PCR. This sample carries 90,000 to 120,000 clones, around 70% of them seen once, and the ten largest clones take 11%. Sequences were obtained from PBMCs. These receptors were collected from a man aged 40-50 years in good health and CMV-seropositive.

CDR3 protein: CSVASRDRRDGYTF. The CDR3, as DNA: TGCAGCGTCGCTTCCCGGGACAGGAGGGATGGCTACACCTTC. The chain uses TRBV29-1 and TRBJ1-2, with 8 bases fitting TRBD1. V lost 6 bases and J lost 6; bases outside the gene matches: 12. This CDR3 contains 14 residues. The germline gives CDR1 SQVTM, CDR2 ANQGSEA.

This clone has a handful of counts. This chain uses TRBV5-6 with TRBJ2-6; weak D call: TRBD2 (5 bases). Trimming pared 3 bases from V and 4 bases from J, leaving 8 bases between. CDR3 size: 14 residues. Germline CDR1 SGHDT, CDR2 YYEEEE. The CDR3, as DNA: TGTGCCAGCAGCTCGCGGAGGGGGGCCAACGTCCTGACTTTC. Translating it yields CASSSRRGANVLTF.

The CDR3 region is CASSDVRDTEAFF. CDR3 in DNA: TGTGCCAGCAGTGATGTCAGGGACACTGAAGCTTTCTTT. The chain has TRBV2 and TRBJ1-1; perhaps TRBD1 as D (5 bases). The CDR3 runs 13 residues. The germline gives CDR1 SNHLY, CDR2 FYNNEI. Trimming stripped 3 bases from V and 3 bases from J, with 8 bases between.

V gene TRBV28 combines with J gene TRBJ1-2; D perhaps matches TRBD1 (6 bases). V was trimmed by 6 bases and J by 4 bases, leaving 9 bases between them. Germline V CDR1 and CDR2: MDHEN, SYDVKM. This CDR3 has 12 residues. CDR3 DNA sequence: TGTGCCAGCAGGACAGGTTCCTATGGCTACACCTTC. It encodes CASRTGSYGYTF.

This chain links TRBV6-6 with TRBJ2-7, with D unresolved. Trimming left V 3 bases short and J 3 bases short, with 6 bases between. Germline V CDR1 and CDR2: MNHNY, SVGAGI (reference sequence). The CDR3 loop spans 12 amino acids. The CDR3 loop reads CASSYTSYEQYF. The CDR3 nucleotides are TGTGCCAGCAGTTATACCAGCTACGAGCAGTACTTC.

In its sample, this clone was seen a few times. The CDR3 DNA reads TGTGCCATCAGTGAGTCTGACTTCGGAGAGACGCAGTATTTT. Protein product: CAISESDFGETQYF. J is TRBJ2-3 and V is TRBV10-3; D gene uncertain. This CDR3 has 14 residues. The ends were cut back, 0 bases at V and 9 bases at J, with 13 bases in the middle. CDR1 and CDR2 (germline): ENHRY, SYGVKD.

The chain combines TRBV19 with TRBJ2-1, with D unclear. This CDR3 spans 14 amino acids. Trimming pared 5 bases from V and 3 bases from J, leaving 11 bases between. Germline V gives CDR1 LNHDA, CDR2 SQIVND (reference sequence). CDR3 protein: CASSSTNIYNEQFF. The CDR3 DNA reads TGTGCCAGTAGTTCAACTAATATCTACAATGAGCAGTTCTTC.

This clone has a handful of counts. The CDR3 region is CASSHTGGGTEAFF. In nucleotides, the CDR3 is TGCGCCAGCAGCCACACGGGGGGTGGTACTGAAGCTTTCTTT. The chain links TRBV4-3 to TRBJ1-1; possibly TRBD1 for D (5 bases). The CDR3 has 14 amino acids. Germline V lookup: CDR1 LGHNA, CDR2 YSLEER. The ends were cut back, 3 bases at V and 5 bases at J, with 13 bases in the middle.

The chain's CDR3 is CSVEDRGSDGYTF. In DNA, the CDR3 is TGCAGCGTTGAGGACAGGGGAAGTGATGGCTACACCTTC. The chain employs TRBV29-1 and TRBJ1-2; 9 bases fit TRBD1. The CDR3 has 13 residues. Trimming cost V 3 bases and J 6 bases; bases outside gene matches: 5. CDR1 is SQVTM, CDR2 ANQGSEA, per germline.

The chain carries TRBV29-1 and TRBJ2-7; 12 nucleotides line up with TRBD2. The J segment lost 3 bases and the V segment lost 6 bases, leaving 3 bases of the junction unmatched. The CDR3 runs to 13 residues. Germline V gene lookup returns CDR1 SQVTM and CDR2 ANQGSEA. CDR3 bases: TGCAGCGTCCTGACTAGCGGGAGCTACGAGCAGTACGTC. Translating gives CSVLTSGSYEQYV.

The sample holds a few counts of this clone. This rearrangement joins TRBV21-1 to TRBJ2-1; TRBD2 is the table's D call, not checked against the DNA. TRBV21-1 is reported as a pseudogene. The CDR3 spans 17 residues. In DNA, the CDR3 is TGTGCCAGCAGCAAAGTCAGAAGGACTAGAGACTTGGGCGAGCAGTTCTTC. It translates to CASSKVRRTRDLGEQFF.

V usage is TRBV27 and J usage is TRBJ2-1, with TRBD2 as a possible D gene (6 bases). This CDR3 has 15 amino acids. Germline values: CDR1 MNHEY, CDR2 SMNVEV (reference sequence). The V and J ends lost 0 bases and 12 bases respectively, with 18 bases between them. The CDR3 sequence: CASSLSASAALGQFF. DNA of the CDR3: TGTGCCAGCAGTTTATCTGCTAGCGCGGCCCTCGGGCAGTTCTTC.

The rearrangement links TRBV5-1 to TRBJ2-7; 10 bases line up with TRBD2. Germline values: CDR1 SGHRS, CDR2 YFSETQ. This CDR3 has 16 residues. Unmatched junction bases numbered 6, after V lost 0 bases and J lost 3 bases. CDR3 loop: CASSLGLAGVFYEQYF. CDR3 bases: TGCGCCAGCAGCTTGGGTCTAGCGGGAGTATTCTACGAGCAGTACTTC.

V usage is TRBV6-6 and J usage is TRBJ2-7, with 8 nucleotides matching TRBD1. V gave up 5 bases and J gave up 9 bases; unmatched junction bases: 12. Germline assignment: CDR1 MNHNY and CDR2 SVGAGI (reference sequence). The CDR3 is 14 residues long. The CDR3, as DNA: TGTGCCAGCAGTCTCGGACAGGGCCTAGAGCGGCAGTACTTC. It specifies CASSLGQGLERQYF.

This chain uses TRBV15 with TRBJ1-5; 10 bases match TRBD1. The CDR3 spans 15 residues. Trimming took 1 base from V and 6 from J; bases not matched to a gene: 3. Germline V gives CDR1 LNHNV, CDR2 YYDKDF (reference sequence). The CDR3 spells CATSRGQGAAQPQHF. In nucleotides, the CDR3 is TGTGCCACCAGCAGAGGACAGGGGGCCGCTCAGCCCCAGCATTTT.

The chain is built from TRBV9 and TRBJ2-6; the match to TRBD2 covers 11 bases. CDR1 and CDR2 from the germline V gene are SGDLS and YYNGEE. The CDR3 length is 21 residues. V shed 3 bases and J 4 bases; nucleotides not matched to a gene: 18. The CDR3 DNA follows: TGTGCCAGCAGCGATAGCGGGAGGGCCGGCGAACGAATTCCGGGGGCCAACGTCCTGACTTTC. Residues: CASSDSGRAGERIPGANVLTF.

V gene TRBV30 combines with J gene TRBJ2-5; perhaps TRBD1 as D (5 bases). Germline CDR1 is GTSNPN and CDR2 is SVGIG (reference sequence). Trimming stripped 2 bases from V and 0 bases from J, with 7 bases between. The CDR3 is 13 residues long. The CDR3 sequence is CAWSQGYQETQYF. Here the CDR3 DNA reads TGTGCCTGGAGTCAGGGCTACCAAGAGACCCAGTACTTC.

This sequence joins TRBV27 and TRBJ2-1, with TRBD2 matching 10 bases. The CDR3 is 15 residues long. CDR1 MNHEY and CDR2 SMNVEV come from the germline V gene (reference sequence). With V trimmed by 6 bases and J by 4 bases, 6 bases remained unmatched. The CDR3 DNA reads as TGTGCCAGCAGGGCCCTAGCGGGAGCTTACAATGAGCAGTTCTTC. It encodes CASRALAGAYNEQFF.

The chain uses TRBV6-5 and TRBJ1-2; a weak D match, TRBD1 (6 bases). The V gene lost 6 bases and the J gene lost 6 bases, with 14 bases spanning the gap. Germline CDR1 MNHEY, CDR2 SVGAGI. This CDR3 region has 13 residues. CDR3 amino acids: CASSPGGANGYTF. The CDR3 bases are TGTGCCAGCAGCCCTGGGGGGGCAAATGGCTACACCTTC.

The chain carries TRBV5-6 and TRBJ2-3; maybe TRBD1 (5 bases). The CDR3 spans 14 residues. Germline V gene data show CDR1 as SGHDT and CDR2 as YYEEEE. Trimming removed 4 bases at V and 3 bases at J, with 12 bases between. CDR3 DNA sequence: TGTGCCAGCAGCGCAGGGTGGAGTACAGATACGCAGTATTTT. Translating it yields CASSAGWSTDTQYF.

The CDR3 loop is CASSPGGGFKTYEQYF. The CDR3, as DNA: TGTGCCAGCAGCCCCGGCGGCGGATTTAAAACCTACGAGCAGTACTTC. The chain joins TRBV7-9 to TRBJ2-7, with D unresolved. This CDR3 comprises 16 residues. The germline V gene encodes CDR1 SEHNR and CDR2 FQNEAQ (reference sequence). Trimming shortened V by 5 bases and J by 2 bases, and 19 bases separated the two germline ends.

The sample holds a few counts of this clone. The CDR3 DNA reads as TGCGCCAGCAGGCCGGGACAGGTGGCTGAAAAACTGTTTTTT. It is translated as CASRPGQVAEKLFF. The rearrangement joins TRBV5-1 to TRBJ1-4; 8 bases are shared with TRBD1. In germline, CDR1 is SGHRS, CDR2 YFSETQ. This CDR3 has 14 residues. V lost 5 bases and J lost 7; bases outside the gene matches: 7.

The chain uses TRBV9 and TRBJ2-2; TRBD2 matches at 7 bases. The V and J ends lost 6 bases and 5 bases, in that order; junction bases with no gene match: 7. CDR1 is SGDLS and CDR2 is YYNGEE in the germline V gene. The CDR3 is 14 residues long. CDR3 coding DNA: TGTGCCAGCAAGGCGGGAGTGGCTACCGGGGAGCTGTTTTTT. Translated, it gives CASKAGVATGELFF.

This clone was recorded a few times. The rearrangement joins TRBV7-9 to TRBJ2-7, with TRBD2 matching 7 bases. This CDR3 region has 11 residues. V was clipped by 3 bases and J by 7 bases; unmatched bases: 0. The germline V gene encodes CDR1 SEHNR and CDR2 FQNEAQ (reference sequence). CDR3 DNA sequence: TGTGCCAGCAGCTTCGGGGGGGAGCAGTACGTC. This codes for CASSFGGEQYV.

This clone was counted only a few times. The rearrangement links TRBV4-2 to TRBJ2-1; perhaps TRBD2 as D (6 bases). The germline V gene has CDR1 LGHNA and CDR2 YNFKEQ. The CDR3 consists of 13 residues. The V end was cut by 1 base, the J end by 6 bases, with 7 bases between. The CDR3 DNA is TGTGCCAGCAGCCAAGTAGCGGTCAATGAGCAGTTCTTC. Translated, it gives CASSQVAVNEQFF.

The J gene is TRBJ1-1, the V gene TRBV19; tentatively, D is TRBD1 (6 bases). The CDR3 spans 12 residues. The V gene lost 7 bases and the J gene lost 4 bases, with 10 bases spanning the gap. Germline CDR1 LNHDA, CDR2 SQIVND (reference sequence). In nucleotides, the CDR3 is TGTGCCAGTACACAGGGAAGCACTGAAGCTTTCTTT. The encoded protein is CASTQGSTEAFF.

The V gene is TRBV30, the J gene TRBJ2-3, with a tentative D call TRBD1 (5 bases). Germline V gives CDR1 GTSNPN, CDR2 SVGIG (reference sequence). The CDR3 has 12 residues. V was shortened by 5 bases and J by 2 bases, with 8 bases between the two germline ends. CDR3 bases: TGTGCCTGGGGACAAAACACAGATACGCAGTATTTT. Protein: CAWGQNTDTQYF.

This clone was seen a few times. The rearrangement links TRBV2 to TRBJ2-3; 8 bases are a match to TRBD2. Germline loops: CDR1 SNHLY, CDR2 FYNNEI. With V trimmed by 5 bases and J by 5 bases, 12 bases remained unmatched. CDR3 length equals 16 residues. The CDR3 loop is CASSSPSGYYKDTQYF. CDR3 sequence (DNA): TGTGCCAGCAGTTCTCCTAGCGGGTATTACAAAGATACGCAGTATTTT.

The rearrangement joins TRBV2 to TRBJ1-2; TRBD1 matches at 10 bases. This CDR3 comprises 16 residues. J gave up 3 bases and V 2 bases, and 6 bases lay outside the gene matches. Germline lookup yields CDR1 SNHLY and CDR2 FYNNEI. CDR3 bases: TGTGCCAGCAGTGAAACGTTGGGACAGGGGCACTATGGCTACACCTTC. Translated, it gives CASSETLGQGHYGYTF. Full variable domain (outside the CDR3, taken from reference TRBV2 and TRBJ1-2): EPEVTQTPSHQVTQMGQEVILRCVPISNHLYFYWYRQILGQKVEFLVSFYNNEISEKSEIFDDQFSVERPDGSNFTLKIRSTKLEDSAMYFCASSETLGQGHYGYTFGSGTRLTVV.

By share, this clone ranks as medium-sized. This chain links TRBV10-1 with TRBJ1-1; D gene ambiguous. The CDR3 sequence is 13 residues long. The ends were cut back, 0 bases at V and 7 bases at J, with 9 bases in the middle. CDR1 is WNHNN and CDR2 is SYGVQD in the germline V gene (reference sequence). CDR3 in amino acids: CASSESFLSEAFF. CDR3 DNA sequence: TGCGCCAGCAGTGAGTCGTTCCTGAGTGAAGCTTTCTTT.

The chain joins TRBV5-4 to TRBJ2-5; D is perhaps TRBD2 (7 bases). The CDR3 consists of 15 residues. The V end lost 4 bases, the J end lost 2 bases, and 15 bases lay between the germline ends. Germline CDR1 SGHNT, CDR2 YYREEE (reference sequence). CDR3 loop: CASSRGGTIQETQYF. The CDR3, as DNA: TGTGCCAGCAGCAGGGGGGGGACCATTCAAGAGACCCAGTACTTC.